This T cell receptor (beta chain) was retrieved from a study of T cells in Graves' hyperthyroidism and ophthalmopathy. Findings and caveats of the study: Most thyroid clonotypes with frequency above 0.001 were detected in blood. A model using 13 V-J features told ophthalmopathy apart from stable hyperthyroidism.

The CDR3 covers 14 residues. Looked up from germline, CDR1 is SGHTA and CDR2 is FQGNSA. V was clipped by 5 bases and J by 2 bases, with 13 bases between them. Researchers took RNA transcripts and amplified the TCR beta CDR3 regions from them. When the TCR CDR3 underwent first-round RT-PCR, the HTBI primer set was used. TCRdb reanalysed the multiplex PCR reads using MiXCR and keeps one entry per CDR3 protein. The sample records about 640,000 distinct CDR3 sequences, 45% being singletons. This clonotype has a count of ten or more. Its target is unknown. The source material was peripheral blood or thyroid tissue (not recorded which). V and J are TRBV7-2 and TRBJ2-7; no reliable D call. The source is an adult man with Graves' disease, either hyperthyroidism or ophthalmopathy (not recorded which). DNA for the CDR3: TGTGCCAGCAGCCAGGAGACTGCGACCTACGAGCAGTACTTC. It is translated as CASSQETATYEQYF.